The rows below give T cell receptor beta chains drawn from one sample of a study of cytomegalovirus exposure and HLA in healthy donors. Sequencing used immunoSEQ multiplex PCR; TCRdb keeps in-frame clones, though not all of them. Among some 130,000 clones, approximately 94% were seen once, and the ten largest hold around 1.9%. Sequences were obtained from PBMCs. Receptor source: a man between 18 and 35 years old in good health and CMV-seropositive. Both conserved end residues are part of each CDR3. The order of the fields is V gene, J gene, clone size, D gene, CDR3 DNA, CDR3 protein. A D gene is named only where the DNA matches it firmly. The size of a clone is reported for some rows only, either as once, few or many, or as a class for expanded clones.

v_gene: TRBV14
j_gene: TRBJ1-3
abundance: -
d_gene: -
CDR3nt: TGTGCCAGCAGCCAGGCTCGAGGGGGCATATATTTT
CDR3aa: CASSQARGGIYF

v_gene: TRBV5-1
j_gene: TRBJ1-1
abundance: -
d_gene: -
CDR3nt: TGCGCCAGCAGCTTGGGGCAGGACACTGAAGCTTTCTTT
CDR3aa: CASSLGQDTEAFF

v_gene: TRBV19
j_gene: TRBJ1-2
abundance: -
d_gene: -
CDR3nt: TGTGCCAGTAGTATGAACTCCCTCAACTATGGCTACACCTTC
CDR3aa: CASSMNSLNYGYTF

v_gene: TRBV28
j_gene: TRBJ1-1
abundance: -
d_gene: -
CDR3nt: TGTGCCAGCAGTTTATGGGGGCTCGAAGCTTTCTTT
CDR3aa: CASSLWGLEAFF

v_gene: TRBV28
j_gene: TRBJ1-1
abundance: -
d_gene: -
CDR3nt: TGTGCCAGCAGTTTTGAGCCAGGGTCAAGGGGGAACACTGAAGCTTTCTTT
CDR3aa: CASSFEPGSRGNTEAFF

v_gene: TRBV15
j_gene: TRBJ2-1
abundance: few
d_gene: TRBD2
CDR3nt: TGTGCCACCAGGGGTTTGATAGCGGGAGGCCCCCCCTACAATGAGCAGTTCTTC
CDR3aa: CATRGLIAGGPPYNEQFF

v_gene: TRBV7-9
j_gene: TRBJ1-2
abundance: -
d_gene: -
CDR3nt: TGTGCCAGCAGCTTAGTTTCCCCTGACACCGGCTACACCTTC
CDR3aa: CASSLVSPDTGYTF

v_gene: TRBV2
j_gene: TRBJ1-2
abundance: once
d_gene: TRBD1
CDR3nt: TGTGCCACCCTTCCCGGGGCTCGACAGGGTCTTGGCTACACCTTC
CDR3aa: CATLPGARQGLGYTF

v_gene: TRBV18
j_gene: TRBJ2-7
abundance: -
d_gene: TRBD1
CDR3nt: TGTGCCAGCTCCCTGGGACAGCCCTTCTCCTACGAGCAGTACTTC
CDR3aa: CASSLGQPFSYEQYF

v_gene: TRBV29-1
j_gene: TRBJ2-1
abundance: few
d_gene: -
CDR3nt: TGCAGCGTTTTTTACCAGTACAATGAGCAGTTCTTC
CDR3aa: CSVFYQYNEQFF

v_gene: TRBV11-2
j_gene: TRBJ2-5
abundance: -
d_gene: -
CDR3nt: TGTGCCAGCAGCCCAAGGACAGGGAGGGCCCAGTACTTC
CDR3aa: CASSPRTGRAQYF

v_gene: TRBV15
j_gene: TRBJ2-7
abundance: -
d_gene: TRBD2
CDR3nt: TGTGCCACCAGCAGAGATCCAGGACTAGCTGCCTACGAGCAGTACTTC
CDR3aa: CATSRDPGLAAYEQYF

v_gene: TRBV7-8
j_gene: TRBJ2-3
abundance: -
d_gene: TRBD2
CDR3nt: TGTGCCAGCAGCTTAGGGACTAGCGGGACTCTCACAGATACGCAGTATTTT
CDR3aa: CASSLGTSGTLTDTQYF